The 11 T cell receptor beta chains below were found in one sample sequenced in a study of Ad26.COV2.S vaccination and SARS-CoV-2 variants. Treatment here: some 19 received Ad26.COV2.S at low or high dose, single or two shots; 5 received placebo; per-sample allocation not given. Sampling was done on day 63 after the first vaccine or placebo injection. TCRdb keeps only in-frame clones here, not all; method: immunoSEQ multiplex PCR. This sample has about 680,000 clones; roughly 90% occur once, and the top ten carry around 1.5%. The sample here was peripheral blood, taken in a trial of Ad26.COV2.S vaccine versus placebo. The receptors stem from a person between 18 and 65 years old who received the Ad26.COV2.S COVID-19 vaccine or a placebo.

This sequence joins TRBV7-9 and TRBJ2-7; 7 nucleotides agree with TRBD1. Germline CDR1 reads SEHNR; CDR2 reads FQNEAQ (reference sequence). This CDR3 spans 14 amino acids. Trimming at V came to 5 bases and at J to 7 bases, leaving 11 bases not matched to a gene. The CDR3 sequence is CASSLTGKQGEQYF. As DNA, the CDR3 is TGTGCCAGCAGCCTGACAGGGAAACAGGGGGAGCAGTACTTC.

The genes are TRBV15 and TRBJ2-4; D is undetermined. V lost 3 bases, J lost 5 bases, and 5 bases lay in between. Per germline, CDR1 LNHNV and CDR2 YYDKDF (reference sequence). The CDR3 consists of 12 residues. CDR3 nucleotide sequence: TGTGCCACCAGCAGGGCGGAAAACATTCAGTACTTC. Translating it yields CATSRAENIQYF.

The CDR3, as DNA: TGTGCCAGCAGTGCGACACGGAACACTGAAGCTTTCTTT. It yields the protein CASSATRNTEAFF. This chain links TRBV28 with TRBJ1-1; no firm D call. This CDR3 spans 13 amino acids. CDR1 is MDHEN, CDR2 SYDVKM, per germline. V lost 5 bases to trimming and J lost 1 base, with 8 bases between them.

J is TRBJ1-2 and V is TRBV6-5; TRBD1 matches at 8 bases. The CDR3 loop spans 14 amino acids. The germline V gene encodes CDR1 MNHEY and CDR2 SVGAGI. The ends lost 5 bases at V and 3 bases at J; junction bases unmatched: 5. The CDR3 sequence is CASSRGQEDYGYTF. The CDR3 DNA reads as TGTGCCAGCAGTAGGGGACAGGAGGACTATGGCTACACCTTC.

This chain uses TRBV30 with TRBJ2-2, with a tentative D call TRBD1 (6 bases). This CDR3 is 14 amino acids long. V gave up 3 bases and J gave up 2 bases, with 10 bases separating them. Germline lookup yields CDR1 GTSNPN and CDR2 SVGIG (reference sequence). The CDR3 DNA follows: TGTGCCTGGAGAAAAGGGGGAAACACCGGGGAGCTGTTTTTT. Translating gives CAWRKGGNTGELFF.

The rearrangement joins TRBV19 to TRBJ1-5; 7 bases align to TRBD1. CDR3 size: 14 residues. With V trimmed by 7 bases and J by 6 bases, 9 bases remained unmatched. CDR1 and CDR2 (germline): LNHDA, SQIVND (reference sequence). The CDR3 sequence is CASNRGLRGQPQHF. The DNA of the CDR3 is TGTGCCAGTAATAGGGGGCTAAGAGGTCAGCCCCAGCATTTT.

As for this clone: Within the sample, other DNA sequences also encode this same CDR3. The chain couples TRBV5-1 to TRBJ1-1; D is uncertain. V lost 0 bases and J 3 bases, leaving 9 bases between the germline ends. Per germline, CDR1 SGHRS and CDR2 YFSETQ. This CDR3 region has 14 residues. The CDR3 DNA sequence: TGCGCCAGCAGCTTGGAGGGCGGGCACACTGAAGCTTTCTTT. It yields the protein CASSLEGGHTEAFF.

V and J are TRBV7-9 and TRBJ2-3; 8 bases are shared with TRBD2. The CDR3 extends over 15 amino acids. The J segment lost 1 base and the V segment lost 5 bases, leaving 5 bases of the junction unmatched. The V gene's germline CDR1 is SEHNR and CDR2 FQNEAQ (reference sequence). DNA for the CDR3: TGTGCCAGCAGCACTAGCGGCCTAGGCACAGATACGCAGTATTTT. Translating it yields CASSTSGLGTDTQYF.

This clone was seen a single time. The CDR3 spells CASTMTGQSRNYGYTF. CDR3 in DNA: TGTGCCAGCACCATGACAGGGCAAAGCAGAAACTATGGCTACACCTTC. The rearrangement uses TRBV5-6 and TRBJ1-2; 7 bases line up with TRBD1. The CDR3 loop spans 16 amino acids. In germline, CDR1 is SGHDT, CDR2 YYEEEE. Germline trimming cut 6 bases from V and 2 bases from J; bases unmatched to any gene: 13. Full variable domain (remainder filled in from reference TRBV5-6 and TRBJ1-2): DAGVTQSPTHLIKTRGQQVTLRCSPKSGHDTVSWYQQALGQGPQFIFQYYEEEERQRGNFPDRFSGHQFPNYSSELNVNALLLGDSALYLCASTMTGQSRNYGYTFGSGTRLTVV.

About this clone itself: Additional DNA sequences in this sample encode the identical CDR3. The chain carries TRBV18 and TRBJ1-5; 10 bases map to TRBD1. CDR1 is KGHSH and CDR2 is LQKENI in the germline V gene. V was pared by 3 bases and J by 4 bases, with 0 bases of the junction left unmatched. CDR3 length equals 14 residues. CDR3 DNA: TGTGCCAGCTCACCGGGACAGGGGAATCAGCCCCAGCATTTT. Its translation: CASSPGQGNQPQHF.

The chain employs TRBV19 and TRBJ1-5; no clear D gene. The CDR3 covers 13 residues. Trimming took 6 bases from V and 6 from J, leaving 12 bases between them. Germline V CDR1 and CDR2: LNHDA, SQIVND (reference sequence). The CDR3 region is CASRGPVGQPQHF. CDR3 nucleotide sequence: TGTGCCAGTAGAGGGCCCGTGGGTCAGCCCCAGCATTTT.